Below, 5 T cell receptor beta chains from the same sample are listed, as sequenced in a study of T cell responses to AZD1222 COVID-19 vaccine listed by TCRdb under 2021. The time point label for this specimen denotes: baseline before first vaccination. Taken with the paper, the label for treatment or condition translates to: meningococcal conjugate vaccine given as trial control. The library was produced with the immunoSEQ multiplex PCR assay. TCRdb re-hosts the immuneACCESS table, in-frame sequences only. Its copies lack some clones; in the studies checked, an unresolved V gene accounts for under half of them, and the cause for the rest is not known. The sample table contains 150,000 or so clones; only one count was recorded for over 85% of them. More than 0.8% of the sample is held by the ten biggest clonotypes. The input for sequencing was peripheral blood, taken on day 0 of MenACWY control vaccination. The origin of the receptors is an adult in good health.

The V call is TRBV24-1, the J call TRBJ1-2, with 8 bases lining up with TRBD1. Germline loops: CDR1 KGHDR, CDR2 SFDVKD. CDR3 length: 13 residues. The J segment lost 4 bases and the V segment lost 12 bases, leaving 9 bases of the junction unmatched. This CDR3 reads CAATDRVGYGYTF. The DNA for the CDR3 is TGTGCCGCTACGGACAGGGTGGGCTATGGCTACACCTTC.

V usage is TRBV14 and J usage is TRBJ2-1; TRBD2 might be the D (6 bases). This CDR3 comprises 15 residues. In germline, CDR1 is SGHDN, CDR2 FVKESK. V was clipped by 1 base and J by 10 bases, with 17 bases between them. CDR3: CASSQVAVFAGEQFF. The CDR3 nucleotides read TGTGCCAGCAGCCAAGTCGCAGTGTTCGCGGGGGAGCAGTTCTTC.

The gene calls are TRBV28 and TRBJ1-1, with 12 positions matching TRBD1. Germline V CDR1 and CDR2: MDHEN, SYDVKM. This CDR3 contains 15 residues. V lost 3 bases to trimming and J lost 11 bases; unmatched junction nucleotides: 10. This chain's CDR3 is CASSFGTGGRSNAFF. The DNA of the CDR3 is TGTGCCAGCAGTTTCGGGACAGGGGGCAGGAGCAATGCTTTCTTT.

The chain combines TRBV11-2 with TRBJ1-3; D might be TRBD1 (5 bases). Germline CDR1 is SGHAT and CDR2 is FQNNGV. Trimming pared 3 bases from V and 2 bases from J, leaving 11 bases between. This CDR3 comprises 15 residues. In nucleotides, the CDR3 is TGTGCCAGCAGCTTTGGGGACGGCGCTGGAAACACCATATATTTT. Amino acids: CASSFGDGAGNTIYF.

This sequence joins TRBV21-1 and TRBJ1-1. TRBV21-1 is designated a pseudogene. The CDR3 is 18 residues long. Written as DNA, the CDR3 is TGTGCCAGCAGCAACCCCGTAGGGGACGGTGGAATGAACACTGAAGCTTTCTTT. As protein: CASSNPVGDGGMNTEAFF.